This entry features one TCR beta chain sequence. Antigen unknown. This entry comes from a study of cytomegalovirus exposure and HLA in healthy donors. Use of 60 Vbeta and 13 Jbeta primers characterized the PCR. Clones were sequenced by immunoSEQ multiplex PCR, and TCRdb holds only the in-frame ones, with some missing. Seen here are 150,000 to 200,000 clones, around 76% observed once, and the top ten hold 1.5% to 2%. Regarding the study as a whole: Further analysis was carried out later, and it showed several of the most significant clusters appearing linked to common viral pathogens. Researchers left out some V segments, among them TRBV6-2 and TRBV6-3, as indistinguishable. For TCR beta chains, V- and J-gene trimming was later linked to a missense DCLRE1C variant. Likely technical artifact: a cluster of highly shared sequence variants.

Germline V gene sequence: CDR1 LNHNV, CDR2 YYDKDF (reference sequence). The CDR3 length is 19 residues. With V trimmed by 1 base and J by 7 bases, 10 bases remained unmatched. The rearrangement links TRBV15 to TRBJ2-4, with 16 nucleotides matching TRBD2. The sequence derives from a man aged 30 to 45 in good health and CMV-seronegative. Material: PBMCs. The CDR3 loop reads CATSRAGTSGRARVNIQYF. The CDR3 bases are TGTGCCACCAGCAGAGCTGGGACTAGCGGGAGGGCCAGAGTGAACATTCAGTACTTC.